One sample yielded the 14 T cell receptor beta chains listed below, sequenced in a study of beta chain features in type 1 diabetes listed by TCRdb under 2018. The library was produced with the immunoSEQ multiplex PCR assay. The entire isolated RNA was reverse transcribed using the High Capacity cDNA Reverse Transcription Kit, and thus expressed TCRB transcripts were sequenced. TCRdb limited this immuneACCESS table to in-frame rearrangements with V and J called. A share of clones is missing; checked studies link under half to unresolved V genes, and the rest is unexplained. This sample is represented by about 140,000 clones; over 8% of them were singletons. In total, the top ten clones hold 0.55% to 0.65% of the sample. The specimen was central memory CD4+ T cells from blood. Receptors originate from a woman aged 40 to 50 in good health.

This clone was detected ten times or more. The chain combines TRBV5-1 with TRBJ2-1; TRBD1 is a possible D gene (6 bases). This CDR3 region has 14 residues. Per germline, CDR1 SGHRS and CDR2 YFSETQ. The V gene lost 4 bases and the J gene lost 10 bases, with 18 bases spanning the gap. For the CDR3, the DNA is TGCGCCAGCAGCCAGGAAGGGGGTGCGAGAGAGCAGTTCTTC. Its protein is CASSQEGGAREQFF.

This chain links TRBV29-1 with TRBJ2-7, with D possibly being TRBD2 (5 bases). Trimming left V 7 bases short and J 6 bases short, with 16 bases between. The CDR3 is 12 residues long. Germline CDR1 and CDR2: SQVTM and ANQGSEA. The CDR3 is CSGTGMRFEQYF. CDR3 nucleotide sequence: TGCAGCGGCACGGGAATGCGGTTCGAGCAGTACTTC.

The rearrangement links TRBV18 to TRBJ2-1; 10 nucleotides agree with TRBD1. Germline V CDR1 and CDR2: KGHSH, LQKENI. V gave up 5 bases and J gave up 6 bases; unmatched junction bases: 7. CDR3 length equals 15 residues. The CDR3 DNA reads TGTGCCAGCTCAGCGGACAGGGGGGCTGGCAATGAGCAGTTCTTC. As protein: CASSADRGAGNEQFF.

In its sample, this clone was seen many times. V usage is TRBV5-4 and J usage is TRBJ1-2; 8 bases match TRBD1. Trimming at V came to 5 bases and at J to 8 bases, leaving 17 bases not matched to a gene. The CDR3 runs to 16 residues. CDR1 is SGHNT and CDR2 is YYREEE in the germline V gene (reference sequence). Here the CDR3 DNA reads TGTGCCAGCAGATCTATCTTGATTTCAGGGGGCGGAGGCTACACCTTC. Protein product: CASRSILISGGGGYTF. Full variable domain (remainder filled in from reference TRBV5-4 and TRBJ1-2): ETGVTQSPTHLIKTRGQQVTLRCSSQSGHNTVSWYQQALGQGPQFIFQYYREEENGRGNFPPRFSGLQFPNYSSELNVNALELDDSALYLCASRSILISGGGGYTFGSGTRLTVV.

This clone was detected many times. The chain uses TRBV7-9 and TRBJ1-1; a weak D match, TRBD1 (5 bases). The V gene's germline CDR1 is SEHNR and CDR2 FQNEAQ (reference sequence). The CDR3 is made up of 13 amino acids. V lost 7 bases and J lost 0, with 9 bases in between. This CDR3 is CASTQTVNTEAFF. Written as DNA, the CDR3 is TGTGCCAGCACCCAGACAGTGAACACTGAAGCTTTCTTT. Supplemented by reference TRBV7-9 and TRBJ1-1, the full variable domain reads DTGVSQNPRHKITKRGQNVTFRCDPISEHNRLYWYRQTLGQGPEFLTYFQNEAQLEKSRLLSDRFSAERPKGSFSTLEIQRTEQGDSAMYLCASTQTVNTEAFFGQGTRLTVV.

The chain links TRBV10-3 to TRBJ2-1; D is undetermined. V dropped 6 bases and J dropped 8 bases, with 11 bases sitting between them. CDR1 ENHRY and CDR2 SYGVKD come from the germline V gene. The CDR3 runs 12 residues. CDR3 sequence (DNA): TGTGCCATCAGCTCTAGTACTTATGAGCAGTTCTTC. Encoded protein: CAISSSTYEQFF.

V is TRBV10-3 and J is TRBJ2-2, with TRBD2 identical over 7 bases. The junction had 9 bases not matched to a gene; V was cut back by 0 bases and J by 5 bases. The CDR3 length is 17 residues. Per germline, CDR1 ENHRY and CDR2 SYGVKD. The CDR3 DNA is TGTGCCATCAGTGAGTCTGGGACTATCTTGAAAACCGGGGAGCTGTTTTTT. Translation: CAISESGTILKTGELFF.

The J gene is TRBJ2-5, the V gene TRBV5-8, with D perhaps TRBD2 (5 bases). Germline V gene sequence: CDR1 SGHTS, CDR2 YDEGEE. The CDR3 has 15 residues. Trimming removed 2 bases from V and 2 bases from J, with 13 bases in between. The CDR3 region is CASSFHRGTQETQYF. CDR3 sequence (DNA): TGTGCCAGCAGCTTCCACCGGGGAACTCAAGAGACCCAGTACTTC.

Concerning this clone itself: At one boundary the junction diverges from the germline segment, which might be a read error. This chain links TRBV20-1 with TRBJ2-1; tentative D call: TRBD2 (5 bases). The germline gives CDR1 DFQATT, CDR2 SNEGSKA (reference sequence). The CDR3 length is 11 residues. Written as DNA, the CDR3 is TGCAGTGCCGGGGAGTACAATGGGCAGTTCTTC. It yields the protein CSAGEYNGQFF.

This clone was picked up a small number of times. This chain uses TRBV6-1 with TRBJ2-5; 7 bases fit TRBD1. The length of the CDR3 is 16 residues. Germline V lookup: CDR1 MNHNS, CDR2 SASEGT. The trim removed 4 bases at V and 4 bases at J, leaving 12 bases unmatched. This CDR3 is CASSGVSGGVGETQYF. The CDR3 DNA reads TGTGCCAGCAGTGGAGTTTCAGGGGGAGTGGGAGAGACCCAGTACTTC.

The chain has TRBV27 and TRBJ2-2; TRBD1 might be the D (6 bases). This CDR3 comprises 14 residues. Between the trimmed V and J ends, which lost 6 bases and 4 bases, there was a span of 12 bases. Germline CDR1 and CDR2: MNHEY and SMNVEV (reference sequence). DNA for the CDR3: TGTGCCAGCAGCGGACAGATTACCACCGGGGAGCTGTTTTTT. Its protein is CASSGQITTGELFF.

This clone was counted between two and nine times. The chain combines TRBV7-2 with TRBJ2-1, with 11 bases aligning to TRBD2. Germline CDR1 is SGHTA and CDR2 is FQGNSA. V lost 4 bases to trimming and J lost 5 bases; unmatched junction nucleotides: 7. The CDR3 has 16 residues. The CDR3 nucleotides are TGTGCCAGCAGCTCTACCGGGACTAGCGGTCACAATGAGCAGTTCTTC. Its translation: CASSSTGTSGHNEQFF.

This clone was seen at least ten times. CDR3 sequence (DNA): TGTGCCATCAGTGACCCAGATTCGGGGGGAGAGGCTCAGTACTTC. This encodes CAISDPDSGGEAQYF. The chain carries TRBV10-3 and TRBJ2-4; 7 bases match TRBD2. The CDR3 loop spans 15 amino acids. The junction had 14 bases not matched to a gene; V was cut back by 3 bases and J by 12 bases. The germline CDR1 and CDR2 sequences are ENHRY and SYGVKD.

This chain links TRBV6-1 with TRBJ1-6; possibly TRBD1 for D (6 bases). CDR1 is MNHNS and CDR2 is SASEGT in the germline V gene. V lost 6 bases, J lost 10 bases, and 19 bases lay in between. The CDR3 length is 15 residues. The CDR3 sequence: CASRRTADRWSPLHF. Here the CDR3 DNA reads TGTGCCAGCAGGCGGACAGCCGATAGATGGTCACCCCTCCACTTT.